The entry below describes one TCR beta chain. What it binds is unknown. The CDR3 is made up of 15 amino acids. The germline V gene encodes CDR1 GTSNPN and CDR2 SVGIG (reference sequence). Trimming stripped 0 bases from V and 2 bases from J, with 8 bases between. This sample was included in a study of brain metastases from non-small cell lung cancer. Study-wide results and caveats: Fewer infiltrating T cells were found in brain metastases than primaries. In over 55% of brain metastases, T-cell clones were expanded compared with matched primary tumors. Paired brain metastases and primary tumors largely shared TCR repertoires.

Clones were sequenced by immunoSEQ multiplex PCR, and TCRdb holds only the in-frame ones, with some missing. The data show roughly 15,000 clones, around 86% seen once. The chain uses TRBV30 and TRBJ1-6; D unclear. Sequencing was done on a sample of primary lung tumor tissue. This TCR derives from a donor older than 35 with non-small cell lung cancer. The CDR3 region is CAWSVLGAYNSPLHF. CDR3 DNA sequence: TGTGCCTGGAGTGTACTTGGGGCCTATAATTCACCCCTCCACTTT.